This T cell receptor (beta chain) was captured by sequencing in a study of STAT3 mutations in large granular lymphocyte leukemia. The data were produced by immunoSEQ multiplex PCR, yet TCRdb's version contains in-frame clones alone and is incomplete. The sample lists over 550 clones, approximately 35% occurring once. Study-level results: TCR clonotype switching after therapy occurred in about 30% of the 18 patients. In T-cell large granular lymphocyte leukemia, about half of patients showed multiple immunodominant subclonotypes. Variable sampling intervals and differing treatment regimens complicated linking therapy response to TCR clonal burden changes.

With regard to this clone: The antigen is unknown.

The germline gives CDR1 SEHNR, CDR2 FQNEAQ (reference sequence). V lost 7 bases to trimming and J lost 6 bases; unmatched junction nucleotides: 9. The CDR3 contains 15 residues. Sequenced sample: peripheral blood mononuclear cells. The chain uses TRBV7-9 and TRBJ2-1, with 10 bases identical to TRBD1. The receptor's source is a male patient in his fifties with T-cell large granular lymphocyte leukemia. Some clones in this sample may be carry-over from other donors' samples. The CDR3 DNA sequence: TGTGCCAGCACCTCGGACAGGGGGATGAGCAATGAGCAGTTCTTC. Translation: CASTSDRGMSNEQFF.